This T cell receptor beta chain was found in a study of vaccination and CD4 T cells after COVID-19 (dated by TCRdb to between 2021 and 2024). For the wider study: The convalescent cohort included six males and four females, with two Hispanic individuals, seven Caucasians, two Asians and one multiracial person. Each participant got two doses of either the Pfizer-BioNTech BNT162b2 vaccine (n=8) or the Moderna mRNA-1273 vaccine (n=2). For stimulating the cultures, overlapping spike peptide pools were used, derived from SARS-CoV-2 as well as from the common cold coronaviruses HCoV-NL63, HCoV-OC43 and HCoV-229E. Post-COVID blood samples were collected from convalescent patients a median of roughly 100 days after diagnosis, with a range of about 35 to 180 days. In some eleven COVID-19 convalescent patients and several infection-naive healthy vaccine recipients, researchers compared the spike-specific CD4+ TCR repertoire from before mRNA vaccination with the repertoire from after. Post-vaccine blood samples were collected a median of approximately 72 days after the second vaccine dose, ranging from roughly 12 to 250 days. Control cultures used a CEFX viral epitope pool as positive control, an HIV-1 Nef peptide pool as negative control, or no peptide.

Overall results and qualifications from the work: Of the vaccine-specific clones found in convalescent patients, nearly all (304 of 307) were mono-reactive for SARS-CoV-2 spike instead of being cross-reactive with common cold coronaviruses. Among the post-vaccine SARS-CoV-2-reactive clones in convalescent patients, a median about 86% showed up only after vaccination, which suggests vaccine-specific priming. The median number of SARS-CoV-2-reactive clonotypes rose from 21 after infection to approximately 41 after vaccination, but the change was not significant. The study included relatively few convalescent patients and did not analyze early timepoints after natural infection.

Per the publication, the treatment or condition label means: roughly 10-day PBMC culture with coronavirus spike peptide pools or control peptides (ViraFEST assay). The study used the ViraFEST assay, which expanded antigen-specific T cells with peptide pools and then identified expanded clonotypes by TCR sequencing. Negative nucleocapsid antibody tests taken both before and after vaccination confirmed that the healthy vaccine recipients had no prior SARS-CoV-2 infection. Each well held around 2 million PBMCs cultured in IMDM containing roughly 5.5% human AB serum and approximately 9.8 IU/ml IL-2, with about 10 ug/ml peptide pools added. On days 3 and 7, half of the culture medium was replaced with fresh IL-2-containing medium. Once the cells had been in culture for over nine days, the EasySep CD4+ T cell isolation kit was used to isolate CD4+ T cells by negative selection. PBMCs were separated from whole blood using Ficoll-Paque Plus gradient centrifugation and then either used fresh or cryopreserved at -140C. In general, triplicate wells were set up for every culture condition.

Concerning this clonotype itself: The clone's antigen remains unknown. The record has no base qualities; no much larger clone is one base away.

Deletion took 4 bases off V and 5 bases off J, with a span of 17 bases between the germline ends. The CDR3 runs 16 residues from the cysteine to the phenylalanine. Just the 48-base CDR3 DNA is kept, in frame starting at base 1. Sequences SGHAT (CDR1) and FQNNGV (CDR2) are obtained from the germline V gene. Libraries came from PCR. TCR sequencing of DNA from cultured CD4+ T cells used the Oncomine TCR Beta short-read assay at the Johns Hopkins FTIC core. The QIAamp micro DNA kit was used to extract genomic DNA from the cultured CD4+ T cells. Oncomine TCR Beta libraries from cultured CD4+ T cells were pooled with unique dual indexes and sequenced on an Illumina iSeq 100. In the authors' own workflow: Non-productive sequences were removed, and CDR3s not starting with C, not ending with F or W, or shorter than 7 amino acids were discarded. The MANAFEST web application identified antigen-specific clonotypes by comparing peptide-stimulated wells against reference wells and other culture wells. For a clone to be called positive, the clone needed an FDR below 0.05, an odds ratio above 5, and a productive frequency above 0.1% in at least two of three replicate wells. A clonotype counted as cross-reactive if it showed significant expansion both in the SARS-CoV-2 spike wells and in at least one common cold coronavirus spike condition. Using R version 3.6.1, CDR3 homology was evaluated through Levenshtein distances (stringdist) along with unrooted phylogenetic trees (ape). TCRdb itself trimmed the public reads at Q25 with fastp, ran MiXCR and retained productive beta chains. Each entry is one CDR3 protein sequence, shown with its most common DNA and genes. These V and J calls derive from TCRdb rather than the authors' analysis. The sample contains 25,000 to 30,000 distinct CDR3 sequences, 50% of them found a single time. 28% of the sample lies in the top ten.

The specimen comprised CD4+ T cells from blood, cultured in vitro, sampled before SARS-CoV-2 vaccination. This sequence uses TRBV11-2 and TRBJ2-2; the D region may be TRBD1 or TRBD2, each matching 8 bases equally. The receptor comes from a human donor who received a COVID-19 vaccine. The DNA sequence is given as TGTGCCAGCAGCTCTCCCGGGAGGGACAGGACCGGGGAGCTGTTTTTT. This is translated as CASSSPGRDRTGELFF.